This T cell receptor (beta chain) originates from a study of vaccination effects on CD4 cells after COVID-19. The germline V gene encodes CDR1 SNHLY and CDR2 FYNNEI. This CDR3 is 15 amino acids long. V gave up 3 bases and J gave up 5 bases; unmatched junction bases: 7. TCRdb's copy holds only in-frame clones and misses some; the assay was immunoSEQ multiplex PCR. The sample consists of around 63,000 clones, around 75% of them appearing once. Using viral peptide pools, the ViraFEST assay grew out antigen-specific CD4+ T cells prior to sequencing. Investigators separated out CD4+ T cells once 9 to 11 days of culture had passed. Nucleocapsid antibody tests were negative, and the vaccine recipients had no prior SARS-CoV-2 infection. On days 3 and 7, fresh IL-2 medium replaced half the medium. A note on this clone: Its cognate antigen is unknown.

The sample was CD4+ T cells from PBMCs cultured with HCoV-OC43 spike peptides, taken before COVID-19 vaccination. As for subset: HCoV-OC43 spike overlapping peptide pool stimulation. The source of this sequence is a human donor who received a COVID-19 vaccine. The rearrangement uses TRBV2 and TRBJ2-1; 7 bases align to TRBD2. The CDR3: CASSEFRGENNEQFF. In nucleotides, the CDR3 is TGTGCCAGCAGTGAGTTTCGGGGGGAAAACAATGAGCAGTTCTTC.